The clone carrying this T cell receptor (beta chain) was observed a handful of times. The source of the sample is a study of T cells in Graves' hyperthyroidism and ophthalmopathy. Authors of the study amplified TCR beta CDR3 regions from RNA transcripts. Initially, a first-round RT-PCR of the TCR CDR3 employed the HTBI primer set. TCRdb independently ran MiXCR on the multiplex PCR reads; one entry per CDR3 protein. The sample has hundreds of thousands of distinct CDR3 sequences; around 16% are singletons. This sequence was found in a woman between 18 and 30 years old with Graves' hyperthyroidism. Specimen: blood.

CDR3 in DNA: TGTGCCAGCAGCGTAGACGGCTCCTTTTTTGGTGGCTACACCTTC. It yields the protein CASSVDGSFFGGYTF. The rearrangement uses TRBV9 and TRBJ1-2; D call uncertain. The CDR3 extends over 15 amino acids. Germline-derived CDR1 and CDR2 are SGDLS and YYNGEE. The ends were cut back, 0 bases at V and 7 bases at J, with 16 bases in the middle. Supplemented by reference TRBV9 and TRBJ1-2, the full variable domain reads DSGVTQTPKHLITATGQRVTLRCSPRSGDLSVYWYQQSLDQGLQFLIQYYNGEERAKGNILERFSAQQFPDLHSELNLSSLELGDSALYFCASSVDGSFFGGYTFGSGTRLTVV.